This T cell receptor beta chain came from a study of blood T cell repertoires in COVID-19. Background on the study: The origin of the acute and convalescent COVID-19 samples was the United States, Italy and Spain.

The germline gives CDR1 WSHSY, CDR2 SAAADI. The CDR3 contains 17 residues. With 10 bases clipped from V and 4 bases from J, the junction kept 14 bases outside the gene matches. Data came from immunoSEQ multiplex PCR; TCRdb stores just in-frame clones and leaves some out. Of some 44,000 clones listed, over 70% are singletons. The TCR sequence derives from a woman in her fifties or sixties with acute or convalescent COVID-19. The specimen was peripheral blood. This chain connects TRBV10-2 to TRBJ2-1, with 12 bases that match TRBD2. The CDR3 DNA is TGCGCCACGCGAGGACTAGCGGGGCCCATGGGGTACAATGAGCAGTTCTTC. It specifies CATRGLAGPMGYNEQFF.